Listed here is a single T cell receptor (beta chain). Its antigen is undetermined. The data were obtained in a study of response to subunit inactivated influenza vaccine. The CDR3 sequence is 17 residues long. Germline V lookup: CDR1 SGHVS, CDR2 FQNEAQ. Trimming stripped 1 base from V and 8 bases from J, with 21 bases between. General observations from the study: After each seasonal influenza vaccination, few new T cells are recruited, the authors suggested.

In TCRdb, the RT-PCR reads were re-called with MiXCR into one record per CDR3 protein. The sample records roughly 570,000 distinct CDR3 sequences, about 15% being singletons. The clonotype was recovered from a man aged 50-60 years who received an inactivated influenza vaccine. The chain is built from TRBV7-8 and TRBJ2-1; the D call may be TRBD1 or TRBD2 (5 bases each). The sample consisted of PBMCs from blood, taken roughly 12 days after vaccination. For the CDR3, the DNA is TGTGCCAGCAGCTTAGAGGTTCTGGGGAGTGTAGGGGATGAGCAGTTCTTC. Translated, it gives CASSLEVLGSVGDEQFF. Full variable domain (missing parts from reference TRBV7-8 and TRBJ2-1): GAGVSQSPRYKVAKRGQDVALRCDPISGHVSLFWYQQALGQGPEFLTYFQNEAQLDKSGLPSDRFFAERPEGSVSTLKIQRTQQEDSAVYLCASSLEVLGSVGDEQFFGPGTRLTVL.